Following are 24 T cell receptor beta chains from one sample sequenced in a study of blood T cell repertoires in COVID-19. Assay used: immunoSEQ multiplex PCR; TCRdb lists only in-frame clones, some missing. The table shows hundreds of thousands of clones, with 80% to 90% occurring only once. Sequencing was done on a sample of PBMCs or T cells enriched from blood (not recorded which). The receptors were gathered from a man aged 30-40 years who had recovered from COVID-19.

The chain employs TRBV19 and TRBJ1-5; TRBD1 agrees at 7 bases. The CDR3 runs to 15 residues. Germline lookup yields CDR1 LNHDA and CDR2 SQIVND (reference sequence). Trimming cost V 5 bases and J 5 bases; bases outside gene matches: 9. The CDR3 nucleotides read TGTGCCAGTAGTTTACCCCTAGACAGGGATCAGCCCCAGCATTTT. This codes for CASSLPLDRDQPQHF.

This chain joins TRBV2 and TRBJ1-4; 8 nucleotides align to TRBD1. The CDR3 spans 14 residues. The V gene end was trimmed by 4 bases and the J gene end by 8 bases; junction bases not matched to a gene: 6. The germline V gene has CDR1 SNHLY and CDR2 FYNNEI. The CDR3 loop reads CASSAQGAVEKLFF. CDR3 bases: TGTGCCAGCAGTGCCCAGGGGGCCGTGGAAAAACTGTTTTTT.

The rearrangement links TRBV27 to TRBJ2-1, with 8 bases identical to TRBD2. Trimming at V came to 7 bases and at J to 5 bases, leaving 13 bases not matched to a gene. Germline V lookup: CDR1 MNHEY, CDR2 SMNVEV (reference sequence). The CDR3 is made up of 16 amino acids. Here the CDR3 reads CASTKVAGGRNNEQFF. CDR3 DNA: TGTGCCAGCACCAAAGTGGCGGGAGGCAGGAACAATGAGCAGTTCTTC.

The V call is TRBV6-5, the J call TRBJ2-7, with 7 bases aligning to TRBD2. V lost 8 bases and J lost 0; bases outside the gene matches: 7. The CDR3 spans 14 residues. CDR1 MNHEY and CDR2 SVGAGI come from the germline V gene. The CDR3 nucleotides are TGTGCCAGCGAGCGGGCTAGCGGCTCCTACGAGCAGTACTTC. As protein: CASERASGSYEQYF.

V usage is TRBV12-3 or TRBV12-4 and J usage is TRBJ1-5; D gene ambiguous. CDR3 length: 12 residues. V lost 1 base and J lost 6, with 4 bases in between. The CDR3 nucleotides are TGTGCCAGCAGTTTAGGGAGTCAGCCCCAGCATTTT. Translated: CASSLGSQPQHF.

This chain joins TRBV7-9 and TRBJ1-1; TRBD1 might be the D (5 bases). From germline, CDR1 is SEHNR and CDR2 FQNEAQ (reference sequence). The CDR3 spans 13 residues. V was clipped by 6 bases and J by 4 bases, with 12 bases between them. DNA of the CDR3: TGTGCCAGCAGTTCCGGGGGTCGCACTGAAGCTTTCTTT. Protein sequence: CASSSGGRTEAFF.

This clone was observed a single time. This chain uses TRBV28 with TRBJ1-6; D may be TRBD1 (6 bases). Germline CDR1 is MDHEN and CDR2 is SYDVKM. Deletions cut 5 bases from V and 8 bases from J, with 22 bases between. The CDR3 loop spans 17 amino acids. Here the CDR3 reads CASSTPGVLGGDSPLHF. The CDR3 DNA follows: TGTGCCAGCAGTACCCCCGGGGTCCTAGGGGGAGATTCACCCCTCCACTTT.

This chain links TRBV3-1 (or the pseudogene TRBV3-2) with TRBJ2-7, with 9 positions matching TRBD2. The CDR3 loop spans 14 amino acids. Germline CDR1 LGHDT, CDR2 YNNKEL (reference sequence). The J segment lost 3 bases and the V segment lost 4 bases, leaving 4 bases of the junction unmatched. CDR3 protein: CASSPSGKNYEQYF. CDR3 sequence (DNA): TGTGCCAGCAGCCCTAGCGGGAAGAACTACGAGCAGTACTTC.

The chain combines TRBV6-2 or TRBV6-3 with TRBJ1-1; D not resolved. This CDR3 spans 14 amino acids. Germline loops: CDR1 MNHEY, CDR2 SVGEGT. Trimming took 0 bases from V and 2 from J, leaving 7 bases between them. CDR3 bases: TGTGCCAGCAGTTACTCTATACACAACACTGAAGCTTTCTTT. Its translation: CASSYSIHNTEAFF.

The genes are TRBV4-2 and TRBJ2-6, with D possibly being TRBD1 (5 bases). CDR1 is LGHNA and CDR2 is YNFKEQ in the germline V gene. The CDR3 covers 17 residues. V lost 0 bases and J lost 2, with 11 bases in between. The CDR3 DNA sequence: TGTGCCAGCAGCCAAGAATCATGGGGCGCTGGGGCCAACGTCCTGACTTTC. Protein product: CASSQESWGAGANVLTF.

V and J are TRBV11-2 and TRBJ2-3, with D possibly matching TRBD2 (5 bases). The CDR3 length is 14 residues. Germline V CDR1 and CDR2: SGHAT, FQNNGV. V lost 5 bases to trimming and J lost 2 bases, with 11 bases between them. The CDR3 region is CASSPLDFTDTQYF. CDR3 sequence (DNA): TGTGCCAGCAGCCCATTGGACTTCACAGATACGCAGTATTTT.

This clone has a handful of counts. The chain couples TRBV5-6 to TRBJ2-7; no reliable D call. Germline V gene lookup returns CDR1 SGHDT and CDR2 YYEEEE. The CDR3 runs to 14 residues. V lost 0 bases to trimming and J lost 0 bases, with 7 bases between them. The CDR3 loop reads CASSLGGSSYEQYF. The DNA of the CDR3 is TGTGCCAGCAGCTTGGGCGGAAGCTCCTACGAGCAGTACTTC.

The chain carries TRBV3-1 (or the pseudogene TRBV3-2) and TRBJ2-3, with TRBD1 matching 9 bases. This CDR3 region has 16 residues. Germline CDR1 is LGHDT and CDR2 is YNNKEL (reference sequence). V dropped 4 bases and J dropped 0; count of bases not matched to a gene: 5. DNA for the CDR3: TGTGCCAGCAGCCCTAGGGACAGGGAGAGCACAGATACGCAGTATTTT. Its protein is CASSPRDRESTDTQYF.

The table lists this clone with a few counts. The V and J genes are TRBV27 and TRBJ2-3; D call uncertain. Trimming took off 0 bases at V and 5 bases at J, with 15 bases between the two ends. Germline V gene sequence: CDR1 MNHEY, CDR2 SMNVEV (reference sequence). This CDR3 has 16 amino acids. The CDR3 sequence is CASSLSLANPGDTQYF. For the CDR3, the DNA is TGTGCCAGCAGTTTATCCCTTGCCAACCCGGGAGATACGCAGTATTTT.

The chain has TRBV4-1 and TRBJ1-6; weak D call: TRBD1 (5 bases). Trimming cost V 0 bases and J 0 bases, with 9 bases left between them. The CDR3 covers 17 residues. Germline V CDR1 and CDR2: MGHRA, YSYEKL. The CDR3 coding sequence is TGCGCCAGCAGCCAAGACAGGGCCAGCTCCTATAATTCACCCCTCCACTTT. It yields the protein CASSQDRASSYNSPLHF.

The chain has TRBV3-1 (or the pseudogene TRBV3-2) and TRBJ2-5; weak D call: TRBD1 (6 bases). V lost 1 base and J lost 2, with 11 bases in between. CDR3 length equals 15 residues. Looked up from germline, CDR1 is LGHDT and CDR2 is YNNKEL (reference sequence). CDR3 loop: CASSQVWGQQETQYF. The CDR3 region has the DNA TGTGCCAGCAGCCAAGTATGGGGGCAACAAGAGACCCAGTACTTC.

This clone was found once. The chain recombines TRBV5-1 with TRBJ2-5; 8 nucleotides line up with TRBD2. Germline values: CDR1 SGHRS, CDR2 YFSETQ. With V trimmed by 0 bases and J by 1 base, 5 bases remained unmatched. This CDR3 is built from 16 residues. In nucleotides, the CDR3 is TGCGCCAGCAGCTTGGTTGTAGCGGGACCCCAAGAGACCCAGTACTTC. This gives the protein CASSLVVAGPQETQYF.

V gene TRBV4-1 combines with J gene TRBJ1-1, with 8 bases aligning to TRBD1. Per the germline V gene, CDR1 is MGHRA and CDR2 is YSYEKL. The CDR3 sequence is 16 residues long. V lost 1 base and J lost 0; bases outside the gene matches: 4. CDR3 in DNA: TGCGCCAGCAGCCAAGGACAGGGGCTTATGAACACTGAAGCTTTCTTT. Translated: CASSQGQGLMNTEAFF.

The chain carries TRBV29-1 and TRBJ1-2; 10 nucleotides match TRBD1. The V gene's germline CDR1 is SQVTM and CDR2 ANQGSEA. The CDR3 loop spans 13 amino acids. Trimming cost V 5 bases and J 7 bases; bases outside gene matches: 7. Here the CDR3 DNA reads TGCAGCGTTTACCGGGACAGGGGAAGTGGCTACACCTTC. It translates to CSVYRDRGSGYTF.

The chain has TRBV3-1 (or the pseudogene TRBV3-2) and TRBJ2-3, with D possibly being TRBD1 (6 bases). In germline, CDR1 is LGHDT, CDR2 YNNKEL (reference sequence). The CDR3 runs 13 residues. V was trimmed by 0 bases and J by 14 bases, leaving 15 bases between them. The CDR3 sequence is CASSQETGFRRYF. The CDR3 DNA reads as TGTGCCAGCAGCCAAGAAACAGGGTTTCGAAGGTATTTT.

The chain links TRBV7-9 to TRBJ1-2; D is unresolved. In germline, CDR1 is SEHNR, CDR2 FQNEAQ (reference sequence). The ends were cut back, 3 bases at V and 4 bases at J, with 18 bases in the middle. The CDR3 is 16 residues long. CDR3 nucleotide sequence: TGTGCCAGCAGCTTGGGAGTTTACGAGTTCGGCTATGGCTACACCTTC. Its protein is CASSLGVYEFGYGYTF.

The chain is built from TRBV29-1 and TRBJ1-2; perhaps TRBD1 as D (6 bases). Deletions cut 6 bases from V and 3 bases from J, with 23 bases between. This CDR3 has 16 residues. The germline V gene has CDR1 SQVTM and CDR2 ANQGSEA. The CDR3 coding sequence is TGCAGCGTCCTCTCCGAGGGGGAGAGGGGGTACTATGGCTACACCTTC. It is translated as CSVLSEGERGYYGYTF. The full variable domain, with the rest looked up from reference TRBV29-1 and TRBJ1-2, is SAVISQKPSRDICQRGTSLTIQCQVDSQVTMMFWYRQQPGQSLTLIATANQGSEATYESGFVIDKFPISRPNLTFSTLTVSNMSPEDSSIYLCSVLSEGERGYYGYTFGSGTRLTVV.

This rearrangement joins TRBV29-1 to TRBJ2-3, with 12 nucleotides matching TRBD2. Germline-derived CDR1 and CDR2 are SQVTM and ANQGSEA. This CDR3 contains 15 residues. V lost 3 bases to trimming and J lost 1 base; unmatched junction nucleotides: 2. CDR3: CSVEGLAGRTDTQYF. CDR3 coding DNA: TGCAGCGTTGAGGGACTAGCGGGCCGCACAGATACGCAGTATTTT.

The chain carries TRBV6-5 and TRBJ2-6; D is unclear. With 9 bases removed from V and 0 bases from J, the gap between germline ends came to 3 bases. This CDR3 is built from 12 residues. Per germline, CDR1 MNHEY and CDR2 SVGAGI. The CDR3 sequence: CASRSGANVLTF. CDR3 in DNA: TGTGCCAGTCGCTCTGGGGCCAACGTCCTGACTTTC.